This T cell receptor beta chain was recovered during a study of blood T cell repertoires in COVID-19. The CDR3 has 15 residues. The germline V gene has CDR1 LNHDA and CDR2 SQIVND (reference sequence). V was trimmed by 5 bases and J by 3 bases, leaving 15 bases between them. As handled by the study authors: Amplifying reference gene primers gave estimates of nucleated cell counts. Sequencing used immunoSEQ multiplex PCR; TCRdb keeps in-frame clones, though not all of them. Clonal size and the V and J genes are those of that table, whereas D and trimming came from the DNA. The repertoire includes approximately 70,000 clones, over 70% of them detected once, and about 40% sits in the top ten.

The TCR comes from a woman in her 70s with acute or convalescent COVID-19. The sample taken for sequencing was peripheral blood. The chain links TRBV19 to TRBJ2-3; D possibly corresponds to TRBD2 (5 bases). DNA of the CDR3: TGTGCCAGTAGTTCAGGCGTCAGAGGGACAGATACGCAGTATTTT. Its protein is CASSSGVRGTDTQYF. Using reference TRBV19 and TRBJ2-3 for the parts outside the CDR3, the full variable domain is DGGITQSPKYLFRKEGQNVTLSCEQNLNHDAMYWYRQDPGQGLRLIYYSQIVNDFQKGDIAEGYSVSREKKESFPLTVTSAQKNPTAFYLCASSSGVRGTDTQYFGPGTRLTVL.